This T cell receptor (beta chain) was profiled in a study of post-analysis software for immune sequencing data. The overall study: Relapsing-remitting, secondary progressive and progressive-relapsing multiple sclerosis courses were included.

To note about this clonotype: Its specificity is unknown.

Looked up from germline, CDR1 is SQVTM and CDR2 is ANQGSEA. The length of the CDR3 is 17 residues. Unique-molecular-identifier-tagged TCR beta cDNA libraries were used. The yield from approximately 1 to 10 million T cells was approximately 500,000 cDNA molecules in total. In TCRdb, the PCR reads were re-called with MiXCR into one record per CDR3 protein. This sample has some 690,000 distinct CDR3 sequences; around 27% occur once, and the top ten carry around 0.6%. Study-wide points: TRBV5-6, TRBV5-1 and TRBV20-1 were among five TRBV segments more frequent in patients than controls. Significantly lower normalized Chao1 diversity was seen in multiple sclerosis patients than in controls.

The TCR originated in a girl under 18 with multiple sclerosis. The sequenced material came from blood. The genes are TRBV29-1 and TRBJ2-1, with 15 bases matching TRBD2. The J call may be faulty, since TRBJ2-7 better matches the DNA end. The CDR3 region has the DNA TGCAGCGTCGTCGGACTAGCGGGAGGGGTCTCCTACAATGAGCAGTACTTC. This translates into CSVVGLAGGVSYNEQYF.